The 26 T cell receptor beta chains given below trace back to one sample, sequenced in a study of blood T cell repertoires in COVID-19. Method: immunoSEQ multiplex PCR; TCRdb's copy keeps in-frame clones and lacks some. The data show some 490,000 clones, 80% to 90% seen once. Sample: PBMCs or T cells enriched from blood (not recorded which). The receptors shown here come from an older woman who had recovered from COVID-19.

The chain has TRBV6-1 and TRBJ2-7, with a tentative D call TRBD1 (5 bases). V was trimmed by 2 bases and J by 6 bases, leaving 17 bases between them. The germline V gene has CDR1 MNHNS and CDR2 SASEGT. The CDR3 totals 15 residues. The CDR3 protein is CASSELDSSFGEQYV. DNA of the CDR3: TGTGCCAGCAGTGAATTAGACAGTTCCTTTGGCGAGCAGTACGTC.

In regard to this clone: A junction end diverges from the germline sequence, so it may reflect a read error. The chain recombines TRBV29-1 with TRBJ1-2; the match to TRBD1 covers 9 bases. The CDR3 loop spans 12 amino acids. Germline V gene lookup returns CDR1 SQVTM and CDR2 ANQGSEA. In DNA, the CDR3 is TGCAGCGTTGAAACCTTGGGACAGGGAGGATTGTTC. This gives the protein CSVETLGQGGLF. The whole variable domain, filled in from reference TRBV29-1 and TRBJ1-2, reads SAVISQKPSRDICQRGTSLTIQCQVDSQVTMMFWYRQQPGQSLTLIATANQGSEATYESGFVIDKFPISRPNLTFSTLTVSNMSPEDSSIYLCSVETLGQGGLFGSGTRLTVV.

The chain is built from TRBV15 and TRBJ2-7, with D tentatively TRBD1 (5 bases). V lost 6 bases and J 7 bases, leaving 13 bases between the germline ends. CDR3 length: 12 amino acids. Germline CDR1 is LNHNV and CDR2 is YYDKDF (reference sequence). The CDR3 reads CATSDGSGEQYV. The CDR3 DNA sequence: TGTGCCACCAGTGATGGGTCAGGGGAGCAGTACGTC.

The count of this clone is one. The V gene is TRBV15, the J gene TRBJ2-7, with 7 nucleotides matching TRBD2. Germline loops: CDR1 LNHNV, CDR2 YYDKDF (reference sequence). After removal of 1 base from V and 6 bases from J, the junction contained 6 bases not matched to a gene. The CDR3 contains 14 residues. The CDR3 reads CATSRGGGSSEQYF. The DNA of the CDR3 is TGTGCCACCAGCAGAGGGGGCGGGAGTAGCGAGCAGTACTTC.

V gene TRBV7-2 combines with J gene TRBJ2-1; 10 bases line up with TRBD2. CDR1 is SGHTA, CDR2 FQGNSA, per germline. The CDR3 runs to 15 residues. V was clipped by 5 bases and J by 6 bases; unmatched bases: 7. The CDR3 protein is CASSLQRGGGNEQFF. CDR3 coding DNA: TGTGCCAGCAGCCTCCAGCGGGGGGGTGGCAATGAGCAGTTCTTC.

The V gene is TRBV19, the J gene TRBJ1-4, with TRBD1 matching 7 bases. Germline values: CDR1 LNHDA, CDR2 SQIVND (reference sequence). The CDR3 totals 14 residues. The V gene end was trimmed by 1 base and the J gene end by 7 bases; junction bases not matched to a gene: 3. The CDR3 protein is CASSIVGTAEKLFF. DNA of the CDR3: TGTGCCAGTAGTATAGTCGGGACAGCTGAAAAACTGTTTTTT.

The V and J genes are TRBV4-1 and TRBJ1-2, with D unclear. V was trimmed by 5 bases and J by 7 bases, leaving 23 bases between them. Germline lookup yields CDR1 MGHRA and CDR2 YSYEKL. The length of the CDR3 is 16 residues. The CDR3 loop is CASSAQVTPPRGGYTF. The CDR3 bases are TGCGCCAGCAGCGCTCAAGTTACACCCCCTCGCGGTGGCTACACCTTC.

The J gene is TRBJ1-2, the V gene TRBV5-1; TRBD1 agrees at 7 bases. Trimming took 3 bases from V and 8 from J; bases not matched to a gene: 7. This CDR3 region has 13 residues. The germline V gene encodes CDR1 SGHRS and CDR2 YFSETQ. CDR3 region: CASSSTGEGGYTF. CDR3 nucleotide sequence: TGCGCCAGCAGCTCCACAGGGGAAGGGGGCTACACCTTC.

This CDR3 is CASSLSIGALYNEQFF. In DNA, the CDR3 is TGTGCCAGCAGTTTATCGATAGGGGCCCTATACAATGAGCAGTTCTTC. The gene calls are TRBV27 and TRBJ2-1; maybe TRBD1 (5 bases). Trimming shortened V by 0 bases and J by 4 bases, and 13 bases separated the two germline ends. The germline V gene encodes CDR1 MNHEY and CDR2 SMNVEV (reference sequence). The CDR3 is made up of 16 amino acids.

V usage is TRBV19 and J usage is TRBJ1-4; TRBD1 aligns across 7 bases. Trimming removed 4 bases from V and 3 bases from J; junction bases left unmatched: 20. The CDR3 runs 20 residues. The germline V gene encodes CDR1 LNHDA and CDR2 SQIVND (reference sequence). The CDR3 nucleotides are TGTGCCAGTAGTACACTCGACAGGGATGGAAGACGGGTGGCTAATGAAAAACTGTTTTTT. Translating it yields CASSTLDRDGRRVANEKLFF.

V gene TRBV6-5 combines with J gene TRBJ1-1; D gene ambiguous. Per germline, CDR1 MNHEY and CDR2 SVGAGI. V was pared by 2 bases and J by 6 bases, with 13 bases between. This CDR3 region has 14 residues. The DNA for the CDR3 is TGTGCCAGCAGTTACGACTGGGAGGCTCCTGAAGCTTTCTTT. It codes for CASSYDWEAPEAFF.

This chain uses TRBV2 with TRBJ1-1, with D maybe TRBD1 (6 bases). With 4 bases removed from V and 3 bases from J, the gap between germline ends came to 15 bases. This CDR3 has 15 residues. The germline V gene has CDR1 SNHLY and CDR2 FYNNEI. The CDR3 loop reads CASSVATGWHTEAFF. In DNA, the CDR3 is TGTGCCAGCAGTGTTGCTACAGGGTGGCACACTGAAGCTTTCTTT.

This chain connects TRBV28 to TRBJ1-1; no reliable D call. Deletions cut 3 bases from V and 7 bases from J, with 6 bases between. The CDR3 is 11 residues long. Germline CDR1 MDHEN, CDR2 SYDVKM. Here the CDR3 DNA reads TGTGCCAGCAGTTTCCAAATTGAAGCTTTCTTT. As protein: CASSFQIEAFF.

The rearrangement uses TRBV18 and TRBJ2-3; 9 nucleotides line up with TRBD2. The J segment lost 5 bases and the V segment lost 4 bases, leaving 25 bases of the junction unmatched. The CDR3 is 21 residues long. CDR1 and CDR2 (germline): KGHSH, LQKENI. The CDR3 nucleotides read TGTGCCAGCTCACGCCTTTACGTTGGGCGGGGGGGCCAACATCGAGGAGATACGCAGTATTTT. The encoded protein is CASSRLYVGRGGQHRGDTQYF.

This chain joins TRBV11-2 and TRBJ2-2; possible D gene TRBD2, 5 bases. Germline V CDR1 and CDR2: SGHAT, FQNNGV. The length of the CDR3 is 18 residues. Trimming shortened V by 2 bases and J by 2 bases, and 18 bases separated the two germline ends. Written as DNA, the CDR3 is TGTGCCAGCAGCTTAAGATCTGTCGGACTCGTCAACACCGGGGAGCTGTTTTTT. Protein: CASSLRSVGLVNTGELFF. The variable domain in full, with the rest retrieved from reference TRBV11-2 and TRBJ2-2, is EAGVAQSPRYKIIEKRQSVAFWCNPISGHATLYWYQQILGQGPKLLIQFQNNGVVDDSQLPKDRFSAERLKGVDSTLKIQPAKLEDSAVYLCASSLRSVGLVNTGELFFGEGSRLTVL.

The chain couples TRBV29-1 to TRBJ1-1; no definite D call. Trimming stripped 4 bases from V and 5 bases from J, with 11 bases between. CDR1 and CDR2 (germline): SQVTM, ANQGSEA. CDR3 size: 12 residues. As DNA, the CDR3 is TGCAGCGTTGTGCCGGGAGAGACTGAAGCTTTCTTT. This gives the protein CSVVPGETEAFF.

This clone was observed once. The rearrangement uses TRBV2 and TRBJ2-4; 7 bases fit TRBD1. The V and J ends lost 4 bases and 0 bases, in that order; junction bases with no gene match: 3. The CDR3 has 15 amino acids. Germline CDR1 SNHLY, CDR2 FYNNEI. The CDR3 nucleotides are TGTGCCAGCAGTGGGGACAGCCTAGCCAAAAACATTCAGTACTTC. Translating it yields CASSGDSLAKNIQYF.

The V call is TRBV5-1, the J call TRBJ2-1; 14 bases map to TRBD2. With 4 bases clipped from V and 1 base from J, the junction kept 7 bases outside the gene matches. CDR3 length: 18 amino acids. The germline gives CDR1 SGHRS, CDR2 YFSETQ. CDR3 loop: CASSQTSGGAGSYNEQFF. CDR3 nucleotide sequence: TGCGCCAGCAGCCAGACTAGCGGGGGGGCCGGATCCTACAATGAGCAGTTCTTC.

The V and J genes are TRBV6-6 and TRBJ1-5; unclear D gene. The germline gives CDR1 MNHNY, CDR2 SVGAGI (reference sequence). The CDR3 extends over 16 amino acids. The V and J ends lost 4 bases and 0 bases respectively, with 13 bases between them. This CDR3 is CASSSLKNYSNQPQHF. CDR3 DNA sequence: TGTGCCAGCAGTTCCCTAAAGAATTATAGCAATCAGCCCCAGCATTTT.

The V call is TRBV6-6, the J call TRBJ1-2; 10 nucleotides align to TRBD1. The germline V gene has CDR1 MNHNY and CDR2 SVGAGI (reference sequence). This CDR3 has 16 residues. Trimming cost V 6 bases and J 2 bases; bases outside gene matches: 9. The CDR3 spells CASSDDRGRNNYGYTF. CDR3 nucleotides: TGTGCCAGCAGCGACGACAGGGGGCGGAACAACTATGGCTACACCTTC.

This rearrangement joins TRBV9 to TRBJ2-3; 7 bases align to TRBD1. V lost 3 bases, J lost 2 bases, and 9 bases stayed unmatched. CDR1 and CDR2 from the germline V gene are SGDLS and YYNGEE. The CDR3 is 16 amino acids. The DNA of the CDR3 is TGTGCCAGCAGCGATAGGACAGGCCAAATCACAGATACGCAGTATTTT. This translates into CASSDRTGQITDTQYF.

This rearrangement joins TRBV10-3 to TRBJ1-1; unclear D gene. Germline V gene lookup returns CDR1 ENHRY and CDR2 SYGVKD. The CDR3 has 13 amino acids. The V end was cut by 3 bases, the J end by 3 bases, with 8 bases between. The CDR3 DNA reads as TGTGCCATCAGTGACACGAGGGACACTGAAGCTTTCTTT. Protein product: CAISDTRDTEAFF.

The gene calls are TRBV19 and TRBJ1-6; D is undetermined. The CDR3 loop spans 14 amino acids. Trimming cost V 6 bases and J 0 bases, with 6 bases left between them. From germline, CDR1 is LNHDA and CDR2 SQIVND (reference sequence). The CDR3 DNA reads as TGTGCCAGTAGCCCGAGCTCCTATAATTCACCCCTCCACTTT. It encodes CASSPSSYNSPLHF. The variable domain in full, completed from reference TRBV19 and TRBJ1-6, reads DGGITQSPKYLFRKEGQNVTLSCEQNLNHDAMYWYRQDPGQGLRLIYYSQIVNDFQKGDIAEGYSVSREKKESFPLTVTSAQKNPTAFYLCASSPSSYNSPLHFGNGTRLTVT.

V gene TRBV7-6 combines with J gene TRBJ2-2; 8 positions match TRBD1. The CDR3 is 15 amino acids. V was pared by 1 base and J by 4 bases, with 2 bases of the junction left unmatched. Looked up from germline, CDR1 is SGHVS and CDR2 is FNYEAQ. CDR3 DNA: TGTGCCAGCAGCTTAGGACAGGGGCTCACCGGGGAGCTGTTTTTT. This translates into CASSLGQGLTGELFF.

This clone was observed a single time. The gene calls are TRBV24-1 and TRBJ1-2; the match to TRBD1 covers 7 bases. Germline assignment: CDR1 KGHDR and CDR2 SFDVKD. The trim removed 5 bases at V and 8 bases at J, leaving 10 bases unmatched. The CDR3 sequence is 14 residues long. The DNA of the CDR3 is TGTGCCACCAGTGGGACAGGCCGGAGTAGGGGCTACACCTTC. Encoded protein: CATSGTGRSRGYTF.

The chain employs TRBV2 and TRBJ2-1; the D gene is possibly TRBD2 (7 bases). The CDR3 contains 14 residues. The germline V gene has CDR1 SNHLY and CDR2 FYNNEI. V lost 10 bases, J lost 7 bases, and 20 bases lay in between. CDR3 in DNA: TGTGCCACCCAGGGGAGGGCCCTTGGAAATGAGCAGTTCTTC. Its translation: CATQGRALGNEQFF.